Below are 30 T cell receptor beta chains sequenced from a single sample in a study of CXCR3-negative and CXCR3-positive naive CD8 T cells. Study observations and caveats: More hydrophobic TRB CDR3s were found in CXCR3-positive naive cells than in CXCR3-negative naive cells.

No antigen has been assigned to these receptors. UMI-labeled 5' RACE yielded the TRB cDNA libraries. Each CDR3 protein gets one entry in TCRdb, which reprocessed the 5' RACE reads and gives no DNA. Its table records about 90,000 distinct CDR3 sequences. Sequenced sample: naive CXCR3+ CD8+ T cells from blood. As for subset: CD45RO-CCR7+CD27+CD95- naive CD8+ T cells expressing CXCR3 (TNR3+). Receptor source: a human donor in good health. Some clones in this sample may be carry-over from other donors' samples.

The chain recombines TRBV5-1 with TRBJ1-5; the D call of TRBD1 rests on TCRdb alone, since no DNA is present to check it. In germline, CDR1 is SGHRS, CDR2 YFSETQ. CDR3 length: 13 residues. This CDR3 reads CASSLEGPPPQHF.

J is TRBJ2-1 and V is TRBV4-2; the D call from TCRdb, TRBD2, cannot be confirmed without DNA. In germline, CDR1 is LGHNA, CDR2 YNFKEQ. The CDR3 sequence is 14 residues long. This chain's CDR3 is CASSPPRGGNEQFF.

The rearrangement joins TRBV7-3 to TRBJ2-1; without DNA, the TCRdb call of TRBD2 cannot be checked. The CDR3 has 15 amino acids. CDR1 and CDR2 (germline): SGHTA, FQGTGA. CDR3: CASSLSSLPDNEQFF.

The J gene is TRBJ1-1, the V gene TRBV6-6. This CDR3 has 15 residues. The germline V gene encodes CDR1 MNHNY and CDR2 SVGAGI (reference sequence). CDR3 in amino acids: CASSDFRRLGTEAFF.

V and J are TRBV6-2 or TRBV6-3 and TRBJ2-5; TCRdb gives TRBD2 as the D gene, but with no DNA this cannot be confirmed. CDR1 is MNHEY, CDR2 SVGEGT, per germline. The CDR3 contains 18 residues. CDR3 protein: CASSYSRGLAGVRETQYF.

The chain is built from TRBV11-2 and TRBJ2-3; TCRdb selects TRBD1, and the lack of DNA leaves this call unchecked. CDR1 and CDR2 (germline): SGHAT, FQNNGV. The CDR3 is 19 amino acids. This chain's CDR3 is CASSLAAYPPQDLTDTQYF.

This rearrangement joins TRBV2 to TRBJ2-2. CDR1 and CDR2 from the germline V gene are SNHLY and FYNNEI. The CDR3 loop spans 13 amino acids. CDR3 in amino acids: CASSDSAWLELFF.

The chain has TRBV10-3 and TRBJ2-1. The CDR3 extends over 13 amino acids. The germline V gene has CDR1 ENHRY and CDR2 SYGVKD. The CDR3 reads CAISDSLDNEQFF.

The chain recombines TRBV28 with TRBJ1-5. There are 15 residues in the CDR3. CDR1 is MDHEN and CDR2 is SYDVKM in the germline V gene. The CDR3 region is CASTLWLGGNQPQHF.

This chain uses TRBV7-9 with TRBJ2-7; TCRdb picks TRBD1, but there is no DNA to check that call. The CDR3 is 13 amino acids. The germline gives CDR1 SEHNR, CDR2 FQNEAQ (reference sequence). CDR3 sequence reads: CAIGTPEVYEQYF.

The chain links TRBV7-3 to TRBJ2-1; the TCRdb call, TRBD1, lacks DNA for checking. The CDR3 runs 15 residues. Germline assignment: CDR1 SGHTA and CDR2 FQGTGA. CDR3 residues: CASSLTGGYYNEQFF.

This chain's CDR3 is CASSAGRITDTQYF. The chain combines TRBV6-5 with TRBJ2-3. This CDR3 is 14 amino acids long. Germline assignment: CDR1 MNHEY and CDR2 SVGAGI.

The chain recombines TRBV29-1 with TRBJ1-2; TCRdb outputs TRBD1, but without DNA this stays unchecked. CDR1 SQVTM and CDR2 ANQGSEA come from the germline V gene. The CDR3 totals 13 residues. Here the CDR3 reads CSVDPGVNYGYTF.

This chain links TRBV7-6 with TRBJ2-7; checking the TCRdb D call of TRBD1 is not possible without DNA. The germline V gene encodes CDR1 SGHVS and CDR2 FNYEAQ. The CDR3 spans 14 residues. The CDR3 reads CASSPTPTGDEQYF.

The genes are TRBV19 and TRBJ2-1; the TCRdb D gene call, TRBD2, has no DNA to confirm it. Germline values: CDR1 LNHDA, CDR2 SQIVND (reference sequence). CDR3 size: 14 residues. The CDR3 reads CASNEGSSYNEQFF.

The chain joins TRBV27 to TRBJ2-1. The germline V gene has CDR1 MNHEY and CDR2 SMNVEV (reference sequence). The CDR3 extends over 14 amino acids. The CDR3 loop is CASNTGSSYNEQFF.

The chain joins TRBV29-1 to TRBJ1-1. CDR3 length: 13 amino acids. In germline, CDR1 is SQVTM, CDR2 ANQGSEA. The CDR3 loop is CSVAARENTEAFF.

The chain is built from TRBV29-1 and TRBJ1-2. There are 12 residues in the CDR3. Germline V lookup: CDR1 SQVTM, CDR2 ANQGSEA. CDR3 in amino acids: CSVVWSENGYTF.

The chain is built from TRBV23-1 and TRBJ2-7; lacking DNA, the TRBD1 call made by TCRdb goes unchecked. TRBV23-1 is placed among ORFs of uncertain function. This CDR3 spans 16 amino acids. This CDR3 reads CASSQSSGGIAYEQYF.

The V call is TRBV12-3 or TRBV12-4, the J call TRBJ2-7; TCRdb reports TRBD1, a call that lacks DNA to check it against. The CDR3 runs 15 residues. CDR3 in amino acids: CASSSLGTGAYEQYF.

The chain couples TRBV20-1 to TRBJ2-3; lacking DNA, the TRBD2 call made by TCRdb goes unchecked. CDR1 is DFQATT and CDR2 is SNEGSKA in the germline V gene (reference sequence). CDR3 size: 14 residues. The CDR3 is CSACRLDFADTQYF.

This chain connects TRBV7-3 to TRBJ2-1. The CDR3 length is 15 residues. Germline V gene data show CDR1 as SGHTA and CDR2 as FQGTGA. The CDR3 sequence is CASSLGVGSLNEQFF.

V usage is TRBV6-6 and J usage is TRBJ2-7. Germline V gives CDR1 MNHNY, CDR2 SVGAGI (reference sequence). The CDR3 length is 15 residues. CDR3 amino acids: CASSYSMATVDEQYF.

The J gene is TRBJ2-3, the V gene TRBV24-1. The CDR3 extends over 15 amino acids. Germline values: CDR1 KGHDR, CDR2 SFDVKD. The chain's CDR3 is CATSGMRQATDTQYF.

The CDR3 reads CSVLQTEDRGLGEAFF. This chain connects TRBV29-1 to TRBJ1-1; the D call of TRBD1 rests on TCRdb alone, since no DNA is present to check it. This CDR3 has 16 amino acids. Germline CDR1 is SQVTM and CDR2 is ANQGSEA.

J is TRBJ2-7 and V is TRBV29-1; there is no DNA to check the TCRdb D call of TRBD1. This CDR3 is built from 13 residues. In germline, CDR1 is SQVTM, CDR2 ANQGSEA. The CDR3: CSVPGQGPYEQYF.

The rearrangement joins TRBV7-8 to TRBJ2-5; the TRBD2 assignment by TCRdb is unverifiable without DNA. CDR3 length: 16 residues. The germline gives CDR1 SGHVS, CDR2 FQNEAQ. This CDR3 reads CASSLSFGEGGVTQYF.

CDR3 sequence reads: CASSPGLYNEQFF. The chain is built from TRBV14 and TRBJ2-1; lacking DNA, the TRBD2 call made by TCRdb goes unchecked. CDR3 size: 13 residues. Per the germline V gene, CDR1 is SGHDN and CDR2 is FVKESK. The whole variable domain, remainder taken from reference TRBV14 and TRBJ2-1, is EAGVTQFPSHSVIEKGQTVTLRCDPISGHDNLYWYRRVMGKEIKFLLHFVKESKQDESGMPNNRFLAERTGGTYSTLKVQPAELEDSGVYFCASSPGLYNEQFFGPGTRLTVL.

This chain's CDR3 is CASSLYDVGGGYTF. This rearrangement joins TRBV28 to TRBJ1-2; the TRBD1 assignment by TCRdb is unverifiable without DNA. Germline loops: CDR1 MDHEN, CDR2 SYDVKM. The CDR3 extends over 14 amino acids.

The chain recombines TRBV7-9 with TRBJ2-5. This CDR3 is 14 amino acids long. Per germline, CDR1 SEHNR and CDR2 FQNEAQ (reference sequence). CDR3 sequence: CASSLSTEQETQYF.